This entry describes one T cell receptor beta chain. Its antigen is not identified. TCRdb re-called the 5' RACE reads through MiXCR, storing one row per CDR3 protein. The data contain about 920,000 distinct CDR3 sequences, about 12% of them singletons. This record comes from a study of identical twins. Study findings and constraints: Insertions were reduced in abundant cord blood beta clonotypes but not in memory repertoires. Out-of-frame alpha sequences shared by twins were enriched for low generation probability.

This same sample was also part of a study on yellow fever vaccine responses in identical twins.

This receptor was obtained from a young woman in good health. Specimen: PBMCs.

The CDR3 nucleotides read TGTGCCAGCAGCCTATGGACTAGCGGGAACAATGAGCAGTTCTTC. It codes for CASSLWTSGNNEQFF. The V gene is TRBV3-1, the J gene TRBJ2-1; TRBD2 matches at 12 bases. The CDR3 spans 15 residues. The junction had 3 bases not matched to a gene; V was cut back by 4 bases and J by 5 bases. CDR1 and CDR2 (germline): LGHDT, YNNKEL (reference sequence).